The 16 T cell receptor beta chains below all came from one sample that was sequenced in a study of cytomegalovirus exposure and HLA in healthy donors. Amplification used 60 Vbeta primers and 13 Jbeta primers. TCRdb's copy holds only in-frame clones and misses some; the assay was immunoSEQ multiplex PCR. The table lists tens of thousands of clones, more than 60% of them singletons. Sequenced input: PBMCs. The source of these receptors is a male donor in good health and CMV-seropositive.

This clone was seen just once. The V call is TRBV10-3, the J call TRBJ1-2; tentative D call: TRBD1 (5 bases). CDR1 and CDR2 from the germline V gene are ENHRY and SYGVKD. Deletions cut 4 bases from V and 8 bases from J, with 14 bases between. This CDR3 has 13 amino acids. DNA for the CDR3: TGTGCCATCAGTGCCCCAGGGCGGGACGGCTACACCTTC. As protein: CAISAPGRDGYTF.

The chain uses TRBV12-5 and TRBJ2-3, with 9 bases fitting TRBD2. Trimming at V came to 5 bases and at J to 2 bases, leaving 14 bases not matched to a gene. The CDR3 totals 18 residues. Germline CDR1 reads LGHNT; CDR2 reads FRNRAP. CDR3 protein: CASGPSERTSVITDTQYF. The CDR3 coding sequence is TGTGCTAGTGGTCCAAGCGAAAGGACTAGCGTGATCACAGATACGCAGTATTTT.

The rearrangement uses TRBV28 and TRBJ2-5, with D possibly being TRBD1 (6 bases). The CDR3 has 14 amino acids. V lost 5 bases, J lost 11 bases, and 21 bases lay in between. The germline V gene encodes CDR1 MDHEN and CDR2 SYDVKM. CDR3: CASSPTQGLGEQYF. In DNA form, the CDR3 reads TGTGCCAGCAGTCCAACACAGGGTCTGGGGGAGCAGTACTTC.

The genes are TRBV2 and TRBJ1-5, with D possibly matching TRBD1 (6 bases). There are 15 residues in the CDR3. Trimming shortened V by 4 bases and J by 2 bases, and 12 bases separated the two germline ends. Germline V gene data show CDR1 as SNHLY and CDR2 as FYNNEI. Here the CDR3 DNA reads TGTGCCAGCAGTGGAAAAGGGGGGGGCAATCAGCCCCAGCATTTT. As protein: CASSGKGGGNQPQHF. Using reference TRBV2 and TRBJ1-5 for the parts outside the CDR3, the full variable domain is EPEVTQTPSHQVTQMGQEVILRCVPISNHLYFYWYRQILGQKVEFLVSFYNNEISEKSEIFDDQFSVERPDGSNFTLKIRSTKLEDSAMYFCASSGKGGGNQPQHFGDGTRLSIL.

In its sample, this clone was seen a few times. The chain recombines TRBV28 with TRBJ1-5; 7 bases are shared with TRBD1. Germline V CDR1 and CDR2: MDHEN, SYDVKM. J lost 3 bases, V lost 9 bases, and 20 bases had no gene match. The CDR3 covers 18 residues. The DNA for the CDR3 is TGTGCCAGTCTGGATCAAGACAGGGTGGAACCCATCAATCAGCCCCAGCATTTT. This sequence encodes CASLDQDRVEPINQPQHF. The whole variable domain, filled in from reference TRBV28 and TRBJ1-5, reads DVKVTQSSRYLVKRTGEKVFLECVQDMDHENMFWYRQDPGLGLRLIYFSYDVKMKEKGDIPEGYSVSREKKERFSLILESASTNQTSMYLCASLDQDRVEPINQPQHFGDGTRLSIL.

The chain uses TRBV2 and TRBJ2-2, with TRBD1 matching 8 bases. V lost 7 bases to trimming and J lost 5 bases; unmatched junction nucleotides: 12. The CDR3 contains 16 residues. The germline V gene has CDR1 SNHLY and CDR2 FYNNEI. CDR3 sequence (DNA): TGTGCCAGCACCGGACGGCAGGGGGCTTGGACCGGGGAGCTGTTTTTT. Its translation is CASTGRQGAWTGELFF.

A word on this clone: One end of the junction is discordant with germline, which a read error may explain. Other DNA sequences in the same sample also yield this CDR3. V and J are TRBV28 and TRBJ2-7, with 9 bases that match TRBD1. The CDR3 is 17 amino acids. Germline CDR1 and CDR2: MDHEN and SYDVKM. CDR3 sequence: CASITSRWDRDSYEQYF. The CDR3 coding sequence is TGCGCCAGCATTACCTCCCGGTGGGACAGGGACTCCTACGAGCAGTACTTC.

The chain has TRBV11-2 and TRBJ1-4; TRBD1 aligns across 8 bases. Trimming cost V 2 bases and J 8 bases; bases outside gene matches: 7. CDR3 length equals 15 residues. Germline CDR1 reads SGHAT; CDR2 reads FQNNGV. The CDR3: CASSLQGARLEKLFF. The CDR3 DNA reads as TGTGCCAGCAGCTTACAGGGGGCCCGACTAGAAAAACTGTTTTTT.

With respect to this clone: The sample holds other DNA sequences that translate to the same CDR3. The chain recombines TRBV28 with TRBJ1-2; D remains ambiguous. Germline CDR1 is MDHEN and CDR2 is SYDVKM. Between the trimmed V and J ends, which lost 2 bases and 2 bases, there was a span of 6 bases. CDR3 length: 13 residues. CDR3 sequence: CASSLAGNYGYTF. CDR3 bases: TGTGCCAGCAGTTTAGCGGGAAACTATGGCTACACCTTC.

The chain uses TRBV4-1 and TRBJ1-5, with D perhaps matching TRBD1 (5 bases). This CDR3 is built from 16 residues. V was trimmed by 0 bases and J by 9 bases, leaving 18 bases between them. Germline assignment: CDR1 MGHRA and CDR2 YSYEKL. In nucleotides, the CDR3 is TGCGCCAGCAGCCAAGAGCTCATACGGAGAAGGGGGCCCCAGCATTTT. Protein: CASSQELIRRRGPQHF.

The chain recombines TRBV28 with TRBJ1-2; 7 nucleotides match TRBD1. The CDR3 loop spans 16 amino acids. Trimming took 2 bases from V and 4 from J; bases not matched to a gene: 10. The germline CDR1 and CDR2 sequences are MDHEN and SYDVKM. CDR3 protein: CASSLPTPGQSYGYTF. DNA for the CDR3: TGTGCCAGCAGTTTACCTACACCGGGACAGTCCTATGGCTACACCTTC.

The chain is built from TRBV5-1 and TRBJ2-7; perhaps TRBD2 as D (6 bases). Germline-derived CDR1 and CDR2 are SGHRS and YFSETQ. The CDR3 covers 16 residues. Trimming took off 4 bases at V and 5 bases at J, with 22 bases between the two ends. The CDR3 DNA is TGCGCCAGCAGCGGGTCCGGGAGCAAAAGCGTCAACGAGCAGTACTTC. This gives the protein CASSGSGSKSVNEQYF.

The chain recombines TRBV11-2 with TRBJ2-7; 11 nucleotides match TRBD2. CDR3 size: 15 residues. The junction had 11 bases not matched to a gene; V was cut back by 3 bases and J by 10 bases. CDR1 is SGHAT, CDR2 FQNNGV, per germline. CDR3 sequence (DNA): TGTGCCAGCAGCTTCGTACTAGCGGGAGTGGGGGCCCAGTACTTC. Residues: CASSFVLAGVGAQYF.

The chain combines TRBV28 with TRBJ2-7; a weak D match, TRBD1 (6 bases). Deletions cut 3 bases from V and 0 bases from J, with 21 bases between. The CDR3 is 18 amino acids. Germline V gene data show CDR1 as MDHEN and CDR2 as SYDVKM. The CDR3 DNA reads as TGTGCCAGCAGTTTCCCTTTAGCGATCAGGGGAAGCTCCTACGAGCAGTACTTC. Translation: CASSFPLAIRGSSYEQYF.

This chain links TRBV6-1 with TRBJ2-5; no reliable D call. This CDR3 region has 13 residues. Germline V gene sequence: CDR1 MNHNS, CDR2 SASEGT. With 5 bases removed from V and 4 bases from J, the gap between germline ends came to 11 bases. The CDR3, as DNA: TGTGCCAGCAGTCGACTCGATAGAGAGACCCAGTACTTC. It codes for CASSRLDRETQYF.

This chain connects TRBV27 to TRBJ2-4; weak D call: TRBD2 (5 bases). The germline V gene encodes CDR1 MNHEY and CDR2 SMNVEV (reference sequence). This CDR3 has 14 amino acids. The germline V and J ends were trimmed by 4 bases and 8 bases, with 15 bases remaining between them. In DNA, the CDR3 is TGTGCCAGCAGTTCCGTAGCGTCTGGGGACATTCAGTACTTC. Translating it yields CASSSVASGDIQYF.